This TCR beta chain was recovered during a study of blood T cell repertoires in COVID-19. The overall study: The origin of the acute and convalescent COVID-19 samples was the United States, Italy and Spain. In each case, the material was cDNA or gDNA derived from T cells, B-cell-depleted T cells, or PBMCs.

Points on this clone: One junction end does not reproduce the germline sequence, and a read error may be involved.

Original processing methods: Amplified reference gene primers provided the basis for estimating nucleated cell counts. Method: immunoSEQ multiplex PCR; TCRdb's copy keeps in-frame clones and lacks some. V and J calls and clone size are copied from that table; D and trimming were computed from the DNA. This table holds about 210,000 clones, roughly four fifths found once. There are 11 residues in the CDR3. Per the germline V gene, CDR1 is LGHDT and CDR2 is YNNKEL (reference sequence). This TCR came from a woman aged 50 to 60 with active or convalescent COVID-19. The chain uses TRBV3-1 (or the pseudogene TRBV3-2) and TRBJ1-2; the D is unclear. Material: peripheral blood. As DNA, the CDR3 is TGTGCCAGCAGCCAAAGTAGAGCCCGGTCCTTC. This codes for CASSQSRARSF.